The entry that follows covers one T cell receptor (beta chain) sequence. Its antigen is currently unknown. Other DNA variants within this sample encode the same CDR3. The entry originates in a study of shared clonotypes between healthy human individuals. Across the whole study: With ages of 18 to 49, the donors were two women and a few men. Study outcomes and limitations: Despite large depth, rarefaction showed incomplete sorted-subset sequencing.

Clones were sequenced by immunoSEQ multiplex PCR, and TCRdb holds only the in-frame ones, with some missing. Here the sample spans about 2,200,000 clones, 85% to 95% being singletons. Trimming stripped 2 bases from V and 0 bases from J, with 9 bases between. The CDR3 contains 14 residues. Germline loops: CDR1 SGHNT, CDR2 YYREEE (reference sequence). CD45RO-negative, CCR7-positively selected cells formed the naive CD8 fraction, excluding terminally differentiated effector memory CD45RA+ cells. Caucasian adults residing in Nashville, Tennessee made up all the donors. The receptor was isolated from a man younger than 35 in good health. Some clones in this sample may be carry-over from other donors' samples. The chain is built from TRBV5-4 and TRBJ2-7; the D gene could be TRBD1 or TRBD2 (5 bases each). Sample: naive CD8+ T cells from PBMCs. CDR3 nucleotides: TGTGCCAGCAGCTTCGGGGACGTCTCCTACGAGCAGTACTTC. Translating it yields CASSFGDVSYEQYF.